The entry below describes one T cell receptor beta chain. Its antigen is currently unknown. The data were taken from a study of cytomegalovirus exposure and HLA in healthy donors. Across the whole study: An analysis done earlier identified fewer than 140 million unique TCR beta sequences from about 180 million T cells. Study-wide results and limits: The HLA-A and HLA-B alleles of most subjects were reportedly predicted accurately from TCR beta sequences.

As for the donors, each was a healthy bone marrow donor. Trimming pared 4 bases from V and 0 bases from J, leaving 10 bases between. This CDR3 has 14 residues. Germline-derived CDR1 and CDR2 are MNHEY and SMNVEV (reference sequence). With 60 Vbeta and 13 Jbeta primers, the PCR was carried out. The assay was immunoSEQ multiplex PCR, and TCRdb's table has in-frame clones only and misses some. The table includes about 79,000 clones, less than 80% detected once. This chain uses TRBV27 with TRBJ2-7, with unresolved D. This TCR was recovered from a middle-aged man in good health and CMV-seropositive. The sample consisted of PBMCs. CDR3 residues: CASSSENNSYEQYF. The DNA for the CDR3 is TGTGCCAGCAGTTCAGAAAACAACTCCTACGAGCAGTACTTC.